The clone carrying this T cell receptor (beta chain) turned up a few times. Its antigen remains unidentified. Compared with germline, one end of the junction differs, possibly owing to a read error. This CDR3 spans 15 amino acids. CDR1 is SSHAT and CDR2 is FNYEAQ in the germline V gene (reference sequence). Then a second PCR, running roughly 7 to 11 cycles, was carried out with a sample-barcoded 5' primer and a J-beta primer mix. Each cDNA molecule was tagged by a template-switch adaptor that had 12 random nucleotides. Using its own MiXCR run on the 5' RACE reads, TCRdb lists one record per CDR3 protein. This table has under 800,000 distinct CDR3 sequences, around 20% appearing once. This sample was taken from a study of blood T cells in healthy people across ages. Study observations and caveats: Age brought a roughly linear fall in TCR beta diversity measured per million T cells. Naive T cell percentage strongly correlated with TCR beta diversity.

At least 6 million PBMCs were isolated per sample. The V gene is TRBV7-7, the J gene TRBJ2-3; D might be TRBD1 or TRBD2, each matching 5 bases. Sequencing input: blood. This sequence was found in a man aged 65 to 79 in good health. CDR3 region: CASSWGPTSTDTQYF. In DNA, the CDR3 is TGTGCTAGCAGCTGGGGACCAACTAGCACAGATACGCAGTATTTT.